The 13 T cell receptor beta chains below all came from one sample that was sequenced in a study of siplizumab effects on memory and regulatory T cells. TCRdb's table, derived via immunoSEQ multiplex PCR, lists solely in-frame clones and lacks some. The sample holds around 87,000 clones, about 90% seen once. Sequencing was performed on CD4+ T cells sorted from blood. All receptors come from a human donor in good health.

The chain links TRBV14 to TRBJ2-3; D perhaps matches TRBD1 (5 bases). The CDR3 runs 14 residues. V lost 4 bases, J lost 4 bases, and 12 bases lay in between. The germline V gene has CDR1 SGHDN and CDR2 FVKESK. The CDR3 DNA is TGTGCCAGCAGCCTTCAGTGGGGCGCAGATACGCAGTATTTT. Its protein product is CASSLQWGADTQYF.

This chain joins TRBV4-2 and TRBJ2-7, with 8 positions matching TRBD1. The length of the CDR3 is 14 residues. Germline CDR1 and CDR2: LGHNA and YNFKEQ. The trim removed 4 bases at V and 2 bases at J, leaving 4 bases unmatched. The DNA of the CDR3 is TGTGCCAGCAGCCCCCAGGGGGCAACCTACGAGCAGTACTTC. Translated, it gives CASSPQGATYEQYF.

The chain combines TRBV10-3 with TRBJ2-5; TRBD2 might be the D (5 bases). Per germline, CDR1 ENHRY and CDR2 SYGVKD. Trimming pared 11 bases from V and 4 bases from J, leaving 23 bases between. This CDR3 spans 15 amino acids. CDR3 coding DNA: TGTGCCGCTTCGGCCAGCGGAACACCCGGAGAGACCCAGTACTTC. Amino acids: CAASASGTPGETQYF.

With respect to this clone: This same CDR3 is encoded by further DNA sequences in the sample. CDR3 in DNA: TGTGCCAGCAGCCGAAATCAGCCCCAGCATTTT. Encoded protein: CASSRNQPQHF. The chain carries TRBV28 and TRBJ1-5; D gene uncertain. The germline gives CDR1 MDHEN, CDR2 SYDVKM. Trimming took off 6 bases at V and 4 bases at J, with 4 bases between the two ends. The CDR3 loop spans 11 amino acids.

This clone was picked up one time. The chain employs TRBV9 and TRBJ2-3; D not certain. The CDR3 is 13 residues long. Looked up from germline, CDR1 is SGDLS and CDR2 is YYNGEE. V dropped 2 bases and J dropped 2 bases, with 6 bases sitting between them. The CDR3, as DNA: TGTGCCAGCAGCGTTCGGTACACAGATACGCAGTATTTT. It encodes CASSVRYTDTQYF.

This clone was seen once. The chain uses TRBV5-1 and TRBJ1-4; D may be TRBD1 (6 bases). The germline V and J ends were trimmed by 0 bases and 8 bases, with 17 bases remaining between them. The CDR3 consists of 16 residues. Germline assignment: CDR1 SGHRS and CDR2 YFSETQ. The DNA of the CDR3 is TGCGCCAGCAGCTTGGGACGGGGACACACAAGAGAAAAACTGTTTTTT. This encodes CASSLGRGHTREKLFF.

This clone was counted a few times. V is TRBV4-2 and J is TRBJ1-1; D perhaps matches TRBD1 (5 bases). V shed 0 bases and J shed 4 bases, with 18 bases lying between them. This CDR3 region has 17 residues. Germline loops: CDR1 LGHNA, CDR2 YNFKEQ. CDR3 nucleotide sequence: TGTGCCAGCAGCCAAGAGGGCGGGGGTGTAGGAAGCACTGAAGCTTTCTTT. This codes for CASSQEGGGVGSTEAFF.

This chain joins TRBV9 and TRBJ2-1; D remains unclear. V gave up 3 bases and J gave up 6 bases, with 10 bases separating them. From germline, CDR1 is SGDLS and CDR2 YYNGEE. This CDR3 contains 13 residues. The CDR3 reads CASSGPLPNEQFF. The CDR3, as DNA: TGTGCCAGCAGCGGACCACTCCCCAATGAGCAGTTCTTC.

This chain links TRBV19 with TRBJ1-5; D possibly corresponds to TRBD1 (5 bases). This CDR3 comprises 14 residues. V dropped 7 bases and J dropped 4 bases, with 14 bases sitting between them. Germline CDR1 and CDR2: LNHDA and SQIVND (reference sequence). CDR3 amino acids: CASTFPDSNQPQHF. Written as DNA, the CDR3 is TGTGCCAGTACATTTCCTGACAGTAATCAGCCCCAGCATTTT.

V and J are TRBV30 and TRBJ2-3; 10 bases match TRBD2. The CDR3 totals 17 residues. The germline V gene encodes CDR1 GTSNPN and CDR2 SVGIG (reference sequence). After removal of 0 bases from V and 0 bases from J, the junction contained 6 bases not matched to a gene. CDR3 sequence: CAWSVSLTSGSTDTQYF. In DNA form, the CDR3 reads TGTGCCTGGAGTGTCTCCTTGACTAGCGGGAGCACAGATACGCAGTATTTT.

The chain carries TRBV9 and TRBJ2-2; 7 bases match TRBD2. CDR3 length: 17 residues. Germline CDR1 SGDLS, CDR2 YYNGEE. The J segment lost 5 bases and the V segment lost 0 bases, leaving 10 bases of the junction unmatched. The CDR3 coding sequence is TGTGCCAGCAGCGTAGCCCACTCCGGGAGGCTGACCGGGGAGCTGTTTTTT. This sequence encodes CASSVAHSGRLTGELFF.

This chain joins TRBV5-6 and TRBJ2-6, with TRBD1 matching 10 bases. Germline V gene data show CDR1 as SGHDT and CDR2 as YYEEEE. The V gene end was trimmed by 4 bases and the J gene end by 4 bases; junction bases not matched to a gene: 5. CDR3 length: 16 amino acids. CDR3 protein: CASSGGQGEGANVLTF. The CDR3 DNA sequence: TGTGCCAGCAGCGGCGGACAGGGGGAAGGGGCCAACGTCCTGACTTTC.

The chain couples TRBV27 to TRBJ2-3, with 10 bases identical to TRBD1. V lost 5 bases, J lost 3 bases, and 5 bases stayed unmatched. This CDR3 comprises 15 residues. From germline, CDR1 is MNHEY and CDR2 SMNVEV (reference sequence). CDR3 loop: CASSQPGQGTDTQYF. In DNA form, the CDR3 reads TGTGCCAGCAGTCAACCGGGACAGGGGACAGATACGCAGTATTTT.